The T cell receptor (beta chain) described here comes from a study of chemoradiotherapy in HPV16-positive cancers. Repeated repertoire sampling spanned the course of chemoradiotherapy. The assay was immunoSEQ multiplex PCR, and TCRdb's table has in-frame clones only and misses some. The repertoire has approximately 17,000 clones, under 90% of them found once; the top ten carry roughly 2.3%. The origin of this receptor is a human donor with HPV-associated anogenital cancer. This material consisted of blood, taken from a patient who underwent chemoradiotherapy.

The CDR3 region is CASSATDRVSMRYTF. The CDR3 DNA reads TGTGCCAGCAGCGCCACCGACAGGGTGTCTATGCGCTACACCTTC. The chain combines TRBV4-2 with TRBJ1-2, with 7 bases that match TRBD1. Trimming removed 5 bases from V and 9 bases from J; junction bases left unmatched: 15. The CDR3 runs to 15 residues. The germline V gene encodes CDR1 LGHNA and CDR2 YNFKEQ.